This T cell receptor (beta chain) was observed in a study of shared clonotypes between healthy human individuals. DNA input for the unsorted PBMC replicate PCRs was about 300 ng, about 32,000 T cell genomes. TCRdb's copy holds only in-frame clones and misses some; the assay was immunoSEQ multiplex PCR. This table holds 400,000 to 500,000 clones, 70% to 80% found once. The V gene's germline CDR1 is SGHDT and CDR2 YYEEEE. Trimming removed 4 bases from V and 4 bases from J, with 15 bases in between. The CDR3 has 16 residues. As for this clone: The same CDR3 can be traced to other DNA sequences in this sample.

V usage is TRBV5-6 and J usage is TRBJ2-6; no firm D call. This receptor was taken from a woman between 40 and 55 years old in good health. Some clones in this sample may be carry-over from other donors' samples. Sequencing was done on a sample of PBMCs. In DNA form, the CDR3 reads TGTGCCAGCAGCCCGGAACCCTTTGGAGGGGCCAACGTCCTGACTTTC. This gives the protein CASSPEPFGGANVLTF.